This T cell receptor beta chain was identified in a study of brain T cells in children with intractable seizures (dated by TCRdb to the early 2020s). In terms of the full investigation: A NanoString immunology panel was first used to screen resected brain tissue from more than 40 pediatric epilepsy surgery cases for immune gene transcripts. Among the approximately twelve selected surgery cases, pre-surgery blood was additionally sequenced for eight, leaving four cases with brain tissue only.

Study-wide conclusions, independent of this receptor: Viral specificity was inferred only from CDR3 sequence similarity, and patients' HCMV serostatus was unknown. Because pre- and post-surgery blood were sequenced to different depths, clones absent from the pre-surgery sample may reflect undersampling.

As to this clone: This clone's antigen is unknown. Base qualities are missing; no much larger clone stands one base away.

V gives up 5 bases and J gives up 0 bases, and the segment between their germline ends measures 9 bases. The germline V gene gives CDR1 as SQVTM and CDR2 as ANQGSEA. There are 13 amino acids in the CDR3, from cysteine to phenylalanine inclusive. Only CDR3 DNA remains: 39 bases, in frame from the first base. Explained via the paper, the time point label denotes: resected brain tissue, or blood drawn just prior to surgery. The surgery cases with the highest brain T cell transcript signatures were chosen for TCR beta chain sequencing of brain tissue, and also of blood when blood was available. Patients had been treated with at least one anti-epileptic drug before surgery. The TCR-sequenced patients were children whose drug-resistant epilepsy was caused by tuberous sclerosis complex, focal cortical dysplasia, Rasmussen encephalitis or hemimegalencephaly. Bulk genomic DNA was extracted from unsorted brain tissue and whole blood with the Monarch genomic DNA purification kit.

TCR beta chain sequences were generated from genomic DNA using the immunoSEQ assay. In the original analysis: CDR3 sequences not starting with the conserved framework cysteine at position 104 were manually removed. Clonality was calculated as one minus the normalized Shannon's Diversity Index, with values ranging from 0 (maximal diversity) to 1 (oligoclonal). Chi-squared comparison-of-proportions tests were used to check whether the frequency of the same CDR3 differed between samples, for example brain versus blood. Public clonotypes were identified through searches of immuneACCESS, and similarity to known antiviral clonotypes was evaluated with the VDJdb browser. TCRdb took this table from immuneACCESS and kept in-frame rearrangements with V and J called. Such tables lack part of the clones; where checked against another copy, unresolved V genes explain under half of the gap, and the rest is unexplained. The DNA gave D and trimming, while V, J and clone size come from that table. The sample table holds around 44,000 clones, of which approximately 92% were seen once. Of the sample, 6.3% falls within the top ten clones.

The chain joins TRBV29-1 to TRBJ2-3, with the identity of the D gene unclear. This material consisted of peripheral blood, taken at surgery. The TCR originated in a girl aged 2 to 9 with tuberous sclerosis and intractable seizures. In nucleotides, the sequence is TGCAGCGTTAATCCCAGGAGCACAGATACGCAGTATTTT. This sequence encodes CSVNPRSTDTQYF.